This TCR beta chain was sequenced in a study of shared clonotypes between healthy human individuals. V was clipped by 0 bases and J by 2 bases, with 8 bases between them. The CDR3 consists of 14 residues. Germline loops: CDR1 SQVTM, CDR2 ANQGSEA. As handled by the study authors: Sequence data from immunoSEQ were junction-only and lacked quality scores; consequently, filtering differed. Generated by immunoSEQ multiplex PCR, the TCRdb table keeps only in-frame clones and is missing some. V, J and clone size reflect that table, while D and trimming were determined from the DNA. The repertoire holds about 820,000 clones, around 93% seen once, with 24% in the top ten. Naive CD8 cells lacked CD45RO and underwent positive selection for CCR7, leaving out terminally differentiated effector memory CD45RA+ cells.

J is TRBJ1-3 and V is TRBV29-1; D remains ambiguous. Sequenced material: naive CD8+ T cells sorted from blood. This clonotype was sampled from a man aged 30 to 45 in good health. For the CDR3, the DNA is TGCAGCGTTGAAGATTTCGGGACTGGAAACACCATATATTTT. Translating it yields CSVEDFGTGNTIYF.